This TCR beta chain was profiled in a study of blood T cell repertoires in COVID-19. Overall study: The United States, Italy and Spain provided the acute and convalescent COVID-19 samples. Sources were T cells, B-cell-depleted T cells, or PBMCs; the material itself was cDNA or gDNA.

In the original processing: Using reference gene primer amplification, nucleated cell counts were estimated. Sequencing was performed with immunoSEQ multiplex PCR; in TCRdb, only in-frame clones are kept and a portion is missing. That table furnishes V, J and clone size, whereas the DNA furnished D and trimming. The sample contains 150,000 to 200,000 clones, about 89% of which appear only once. The V gene lost 2 bases and the J gene lost 8 bases, with 8 bases spanning the gap. CDR1 and CDR2 (germline): SGHRS, YFSETQ. The CDR3 is made up of 13 amino acids. The chain combines TRBV5-1 with TRBJ1-6, with no clear D. The sample consisted of peripheral blood. The receptor's source is a man between 65 and 85 years old with acute or convalescent COVID-19. The DNA of the CDR3 is TGCGCCAGCAGCTTACGTAGAGATTCACCCCTCCACTTT. This gives the protein CASSLRRDSPLHF.